A selection of T cell receptor beta chains follows, all from one sample in a study of identical twins. MiXCR, applied by TCRdb to the 5' RACE reads, yields one record per CDR3 protein. The repertoire holds around 1.7 million distinct CDR3 sequences, with under 35% as singletons. The sequencing sample was made of cord blood. Receptor source: a newborn girl in good health. The CDR3 runs from the conserved cysteine through the conserved F or W. The D gene is left open where the match is weak. The size of a clone is reported for some rows only, either as once, few or many, or as a class for expanded clones.

V	J	size	D	CDR3	DNA
TRBV4-1	TRBJ2-1	once	NA	CASSHLQDEQFF	TGCGCCAGCAGCCACCTGCAGGATGAGCAGTTCTTC
TRBV6-5	TRBJ1-1	NA	NA	CTSSYFMGAEAFF	TGTACCAGCAGTTACTTTATGGGCGCTGAAGCTTTCTTT
TRBV3-1	TRBJ2-3	NA	NA	CTSSRTRGTQYF	TGTACCAGCAGTCGAACCCGAGGTACGCAGTATTTT
TRBV7-9	TRBJ1-6	NA	TRBD1	CASSGYRGKDNSPLHF	TGTGCCAGCAGCGGCTACAGGGGAAAGGATAATTCACCCCTCCACTTT
TRBV20-1	TRBJ2-7	NA	NA	CSAPRTEISYEQYF	TGCAGTGCTCCCCGGACAGAGATCTCCTACGAGCAGTACTTC
TRBV6-1	TRBJ1-2	few	NA	CASSPRTAIYGYTF	TGTGCCAGCAGTCCTAGGACGGCAATCTATGGCTACACCTTC
TRBV28	TRBJ1-2	few	NA	CASGQTGYGYTF	TGTGCCAGCGGGCAGACAGGTTATGGCTACACCTTC
TRBV6-2/TRBV6-3	TRBJ2-7	NA	NA	CASISQGFYEQYF	TGTGCCAGCATTTCGCAGGGATTCTACGAGCAGTACTTC
TRBV28	TRBJ1-1	once	NA	CASSSTSLMNTEAFF	TGTGCCAGCAGTTCAACTAGCCTCATGAACACTGAAGCTTTCTTT
TRBV5-1	TRBJ2-6	NA	NA	CASSRYTGTGANVLTF	TGCGCCAGCAGCCGGTATACAGGGACTGGGGCCAACGTCCTGACTTTC
TRBV9	TRBJ2-1	NA	NA	CASSVATAYDEQFF	TGTGCCAGCAGCGTAGCTACGGCTTACGATGAGCAGTTCTTC
TRBV6-5	TRBJ2-5	NA	TRBD2	CASSSGRHQETQYF	TGTGCCAGCAGTAGCGGGAGGCACCAAGAGACCCAGTACTTC
TRBV11-2	TRBJ2-4	few	TRBD2	CASSFLGSGRVTYNEQYF	TGTGCCAGCAGCTTTTTAGGGAGCGGGAGGGTCACTTACAATGAGCAGTACTTC
TRBV20-1	TRBJ2-5	NA	NA	CSASPSVEETQYF	TGCAGTGCTAGCCCTAGCGTAGAAGAGACCCAGTACTTC
TRBV13	TRBJ2-7	NA	NA	CASSWLALNFYEQYF	TGTGCCAGCAGCTGGTTAGCGTTAAATTTCTACGAGCAGTACTTC
TRBV29-1	TRBJ1-4	NA	TRBD1	CSVLRTGNEKLFF	TGCAGCGTCCTCAGGACAGGGAATGAAAAACTGTTTTTT
TRBV2	TRBJ2-4	NA	NA	CASSDRTGRAVIQYF	TGTGCCAGCAGTGATAGGACGGGCAGGGCGGTCATTCAGTACTTC
TRBV7-9	TRBJ1-1	few	NA	CASSYGQQNTEAFF	TGTGCCAGCAGCTATGGACAGCAAAACACTGAAGCTTTCTTT
TRBV27	TRBJ2-1	many	TRBD2	CASSPTGGNEQFF	TGTGCCAGCAGCCCCACGGGGGGCAATGAGCAGTTCTTC
TRBV11-3	TRBJ2-1	NA	TRBD2	CASSLERAGLTHNEQFF	TGTGCCAGCAGCTTAGAAAGAGCGGGACTCACACACAATGAGCAGTTCTTC
TRBV10-3	TRBJ2-1	few	TRBD2	CAISESVSGGLYNEQFF	TGTGCCATCAGTGAGTCGGTTAGCGGGGGGCTCTACAATGAGCAGTTCTTC
TRBV20-1	TRBJ2-1	NA	TRBD2	CSVRTSLFNEQFF	TGCAGTGTCAGGACTAGCCTATTCAATGAGCAGTTCTTC
TRBV7-2	TRBJ2-1	NA	NA	CASSSMGVSQETQFF	TGTGCCAGCAGCTCTATGGGAGTTTCCCAAGAGACCCAGTTCTTC
TRBV5-8	TRBJ1-1	few	TRBD1	CASSWPGTVITEAFF	TGTGCCAGCAGCTGGCCCGGGACAGTCATAACTGAAGCTTTCTTT
TRBV20-1	TRBJ1-5	NA	TRBD1	CSVLGQGHNQPQHF	TGCAGTGTTTTGGGACAGGGCCACAATCAGCCCCAGCATTTT
TRBV12-3/TRBV12-4	TRBJ2-1	NA	NA	CASSSGGAGYNEQFF	TGTGCCAGCAGTTCAGGGGGAGCGGGCTACAATGAGCAGTTCTTC
TRBV2	TRBJ2-1	NA	NA	CASRAGVSYNEQFF	TGTGCCAGCCGGGCAGGGGTCTCCTACAATGAGCAGTTCTTC
TRBV12-3/TRBV12-4	TRBJ2-7	NA	TRBD2	CASSLAGGPRYNEQYF	TGTGCCAGCAGTTTAGCGGGAGGGCCTCGGTACAATGAGCAGTACTTC
TRBV11-2	TRBJ2-3	few	TRBD2	CASSDVRGGADTQYF	TGTGCCAGCAGTGACGTCCGGGGGGGCGCAGATACGCAGTATTTT
TRBV6-1	TRBJ2-2	NA	NA	CASSEQGGGTGELFF	TGTGCCAGCAGTGAACAGGGTGGGGGCACCGGGGAGCTGTTTTTT
TRBV20-1	TRBJ2-1	few	NA	CSARDLVRGDGHEQFF	TGCAGTGCTAGAGATTTAGTGCGCGGGGACGGGCATGAGCAGTTCTTC
TRBV5-1	TRBJ2-3	NA	TRBD2	CASSLGLAGGLSDTQYF	TGCGCCAGCAGCTTGGGGCTAGCGGGGGGACTCTCAGATACGCAGTATTTT
TRBV5-4	TRBJ2-3	NA	NA	CASSARGSDTQYF	TGTGCCAGCAGCGCCAGGGGTTCAGATACGCAGTATTTT
TRBV20-1	TRBJ1-5	NA	NA	CSARVGRINQPQHF	TGCAGTGCTAGAGTAGGGCGGATCAATCAGCCCCAGCATTTT
TRBV5-6	TRBJ2-4	once	NA	CASRNRGAKNIQYF	TGTGCCAGCAGAAACAGAGGGGCCAAAAACATTCAGTACTTC
TRBV9	TRBJ1-2	NA	NA	CASSGRTLFYGYTF	TGTGCCAGCAGCGGCCGGACCCTCTTTTATGGCTACACCTTC
TRBV20-1	TRBJ2-7	NA	TRBD1	CSACPGQGYEQYF	TGCAGTGCATGCCCTGGACAGGGTTACGAGCAGTACTTC
TRBV7-2	TRBJ2-7	NA	NA	CASSQHGLYEQYF	TGTGCCAGCAGTCAGCACGGACTCTACGAGCAGTACTTC
TRBV4-2	TRBJ2-1	NA	NA	CASSQDLASPYNEQFF	TGTGCCAGCAGCCAAGATTTGGCTAGCCCTTACAATGAGCAGTTCTTC
TRBV5-1	TRBJ2-4	few	NA	CASSLGLTGRTTKNIQYF	TGCGCCAGCAGCTTGGGCCTGACAGGGAGGACGACCAAAAACATTCAGTACTTC